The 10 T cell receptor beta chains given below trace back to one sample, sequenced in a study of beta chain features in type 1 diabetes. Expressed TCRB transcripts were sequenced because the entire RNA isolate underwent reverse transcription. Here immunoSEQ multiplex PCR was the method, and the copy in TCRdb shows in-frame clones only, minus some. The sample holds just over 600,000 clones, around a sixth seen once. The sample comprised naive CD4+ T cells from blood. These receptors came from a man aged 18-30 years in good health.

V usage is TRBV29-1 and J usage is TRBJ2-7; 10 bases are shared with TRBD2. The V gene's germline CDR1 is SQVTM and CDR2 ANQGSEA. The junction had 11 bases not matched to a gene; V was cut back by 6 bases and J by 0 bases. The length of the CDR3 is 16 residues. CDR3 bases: TGCAGCGTCGCCCCCCAGCTAGCGGGAGTCTCCTACGAGCAGTACTTC. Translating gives CSVAPQLAGVSYEQYF.

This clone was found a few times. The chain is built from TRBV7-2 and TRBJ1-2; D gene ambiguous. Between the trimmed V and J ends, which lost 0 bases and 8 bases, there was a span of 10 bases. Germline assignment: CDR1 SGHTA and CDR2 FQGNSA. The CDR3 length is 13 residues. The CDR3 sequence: CASSLAGSVGYTF. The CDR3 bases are TGTGCCAGCAGCTTAGCGGGGTCCGTCGGCTACACCTTC.

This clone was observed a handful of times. The CDR3 reads CASSLDPGPYEQYF. CDR3 DNA sequence: TGTGCCAGCAGCTTAGATCCGGGCCCCTACGAGCAGTACTTC. The chain employs TRBV7-9 and TRBJ2-7; D unclear. This CDR3 has 14 amino acids. CDR1 and CDR2 from the germline V gene are SEHNR and FQNEAQ (reference sequence). Trimming took 1 base from V and 2 from J, leaving 9 bases between them.

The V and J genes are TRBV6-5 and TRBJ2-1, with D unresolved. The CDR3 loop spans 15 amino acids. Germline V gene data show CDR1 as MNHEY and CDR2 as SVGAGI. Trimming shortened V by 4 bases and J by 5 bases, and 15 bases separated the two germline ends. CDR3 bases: TGTGCCAGCAGTTCCGAACCTAACAAAGACAATGAGCAGTTCTTC. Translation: CASSSEPNKDNEQFF.

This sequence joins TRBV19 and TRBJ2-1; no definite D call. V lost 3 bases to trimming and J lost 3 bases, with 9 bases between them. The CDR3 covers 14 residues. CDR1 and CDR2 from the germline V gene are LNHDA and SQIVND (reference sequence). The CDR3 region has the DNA TGTGCCAGTAGTATCCCGGAGATCTACAATGAGCAGTTCTTC. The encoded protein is CASSIPEIYNEQFF.

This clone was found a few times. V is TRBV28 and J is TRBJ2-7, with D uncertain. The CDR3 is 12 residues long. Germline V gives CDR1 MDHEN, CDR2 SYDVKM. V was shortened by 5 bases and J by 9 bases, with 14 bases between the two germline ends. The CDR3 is CASSVFRTRQYF. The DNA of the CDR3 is TGTGCCAGCAGTGTATTCAGGACCAGGCAGTACTTC.

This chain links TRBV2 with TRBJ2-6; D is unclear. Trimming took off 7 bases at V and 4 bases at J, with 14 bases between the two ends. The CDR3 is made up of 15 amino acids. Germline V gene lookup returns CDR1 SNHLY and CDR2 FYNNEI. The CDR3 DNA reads TGTGCCAGCACCCCTCAGGTTGCGGGGGCCAACGTCCTGACTTTC. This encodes CASTPQVAGANVLTF.

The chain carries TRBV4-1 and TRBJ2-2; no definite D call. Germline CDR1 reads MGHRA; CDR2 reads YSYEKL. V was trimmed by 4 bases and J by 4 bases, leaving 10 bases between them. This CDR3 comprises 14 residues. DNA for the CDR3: TGCGCCAGCAGCCTATCGGAACTCACCGGGGAGCTGTTTTTT. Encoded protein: CASSLSELTGELFF.

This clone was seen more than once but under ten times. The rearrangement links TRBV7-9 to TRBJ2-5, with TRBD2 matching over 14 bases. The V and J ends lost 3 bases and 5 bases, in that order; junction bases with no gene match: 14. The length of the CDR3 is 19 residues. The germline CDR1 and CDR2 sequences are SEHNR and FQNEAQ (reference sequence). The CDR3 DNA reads TGTGCCAGCAGCTTCCCGATGACTAGCGGGAGGGCAATCCGGGAGACCCAGTACTTC. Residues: CASSFPMTSGRAIRETQYF.

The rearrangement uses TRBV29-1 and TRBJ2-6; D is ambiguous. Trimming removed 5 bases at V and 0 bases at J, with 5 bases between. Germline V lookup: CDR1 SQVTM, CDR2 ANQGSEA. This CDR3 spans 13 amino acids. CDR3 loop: CSVSPSGANVLTF. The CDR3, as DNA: TGCAGCGTTTCCCCCTCTGGGGCCAACGTCCTGACTTTC. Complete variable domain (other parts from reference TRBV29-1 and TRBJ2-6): SAVISQKPSRDICQRGTSLTIQCQVDSQVTMMFWYRQQPGQSLTLIATANQGSEATYESGFVIDKFPISRPNLTFSTLTVSNMSPEDSSIYLCSVSPSGANVLTFGAGSRLTVL.